Below, 27 T cell receptor beta chains from the same sample are listed, as sequenced in a study of cytomegalovirus exposure and HLA in healthy donors. It was with 60 Vbeta and 13 Jbeta primers that the PCR ran. Assay used: immunoSEQ multiplex PCR; TCRdb lists only in-frame clones, some missing. The sample contains about 82,000 clones, roughly 80% of which appear only once. Material: PBMCs. These receptors originate from a woman in her fifties or sixties in good health and CMV-seropositive.

This clone was detected once. This chain links TRBV2 with TRBJ2-3; 8 positions agree with TRBD1. J gave up 2 bases and V 5 bases, and 6 bases lay outside the gene matches. Germline loops: CDR1 SNHLY, CDR2 FYNNEI. The CDR3 extends over 15 amino acids. In DNA form, the CDR3 reads TGTGCCAGCAGTCGACAGGGGTCCAACACAGATACGCAGTATTTT. Its protein is CASSRQGSNTDTQYF.

The rearrangement uses TRBV28 and TRBJ2-1; D ambiguous. V was pared by 6 bases and J by 3 bases, with 12 bases between. The length of the CDR3 is 14 residues. Per the germline V gene, CDR1 is MDHEN and CDR2 is SYDVKM. The CDR3 DNA follows: TGTGCCAGCAGGCCGGAGAGTTTCTACAATGAGCAGTTCTTC. Its protein is CASRPESFYNEQFF.

The chain couples TRBV23-1 to TRBJ2-3; 8 bases fit TRBD1. TRBV23-1 is placed among ORFs of uncertain function. Trimming removed 2 bases from V and 1 base from J; junction bases left unmatched: 2. The CDR3 length is 15 residues. Here the CDR3 DNA reads TGCGCCAGCAGTCAAGGACAGGGCGGCACAGATACGCAGTATTTT. It is translated as CASSQGQGGTDTQYF.

The chain has TRBV28 and TRBJ2-7; no reliable D call. The CDR3 contains 16 residues. Germline V gene lookup returns CDR1 MDHEN and CDR2 SYDVKM. The V gene lost 7 bases and the J gene lost 3 bases, with 22 bases spanning the gap. CDR3 sequence (DNA): TGTGCCAGCACTCCTAGGTTGTTCCTTAGCTACTACGAGCAGTACTTC. Protein product: CASTPRLFLSYYEQYF.

This rearrangement joins TRBV5-4 to TRBJ2-3; D not certain. The germline gives CDR1 SGHNT, CDR2 YYREEE (reference sequence). The CDR3 contains 15 residues. Trimming shortened V by 3 bases and J by 2 bases, and 13 bases separated the two germline ends. The CDR3 sequence: CASSSQTFTTDTQYF. The DNA for the CDR3 is TGTGCCAGCAGCTCGCAGACATTCACCACAGATACGCAGTATTTT.

The CDR3 here is CASSENRDQPQHF. The CDR3 DNA follows: TGTGCCAGCAGTGAGAACAGGGATCAGCCCCAGCATTTT. The V call is TRBV6-5, the J call TRBJ1-5, with D maybe TRBD1 (6 bases). The CDR3 extends over 13 amino acids. Germline CDR1 and CDR2: MNHEY and SVGAGI. The V and J ends lost 5 bases and 5 bases respectively, with 10 bases between them.

The chain carries TRBV6-5 and TRBJ1-5, with D unresolved. The length of the CDR3 is 13 residues. V was shortened by 8 bases and J by 1 base, with 9 bases between the two germline ends. Germline-derived CDR1 and CDR2 are MNHEY and SVGAGI. The DNA of the CDR3 is TGTGCCAGCCGGGAAAGAAGCAATCAGCCCCAGCATTTT. As protein: CASRERSNQPQHF.

The V gene is TRBV7-2, the J gene TRBJ2-1; D is unresolved. The length of the CDR3 is 17 residues. V gave up 5 bases and J gave up 10 bases, with 27 bases separating them. Germline assignment: CDR1 SGHTA and CDR2 FQGNSA. CDR3 residues: CASSPLGSAVSTGEQFF. CDR3 DNA sequence: TGTGCCAGCAGCCCGCTCGGTAGTGCGGTTTCCACCGGGGAGCAGTTCTTC.

The V and J genes are TRBV14 and TRBJ2-7, with D uncertain. The CDR3 covers 12 residues. With 7 bases removed from V and 0 bases from J, the gap between germline ends came to 7 bases. Looked up from germline, CDR1 is SGHDN and CDR2 is FVKESK. The DNA for the CDR3 is TGTGCCAGCACCTCCAGCTCCTACGAGCAGTACTTC. This translates into CASTSSSYEQYF. Based on the CDR3 plus reference TRBV14 and TRBJ2-7, the full variable domain is EAGVTQFPSHSVIEKGQTVTLRCDPISGHDNLYWYRRVMGKEIKFLLHFVKESKQDESGMPNNRFLAERTGGTYSTLKVQPAELEDSGVYFCASTSSSYEQYFGPGTRLTVT.

The rearrangement links TRBV19 to TRBJ2-3, with 10 nucleotides matching TRBD2. Germline lookup yields CDR1 LNHDA and CDR2 SQIVND (reference sequence). V dropped 1 base and J dropped 2; count of bases not matched to a gene: 3. CDR3 size: 16 residues. This CDR3 is CASSIGGLAFTDTQYF. DNA of the CDR3: TGTGCCAGTAGTATAGGGGGACTAGCGTTCACAGATACGCAGTATTTT.

This clone was found once. The chain couples TRBV15 to TRBJ2-7; TRBD1 agrees at 8 bases. After removal of 0 bases from V and 3 bases from J, the junction contained 4 bases not matched to a gene. CDR3 size: 15 residues. Germline V gene lookup returns CDR1 LNHNV and CDR2 YYDKDF (reference sequence). The CDR3 sequence is CATSRDGTGRYEQYF. The CDR3 nucleotides are TGTGCCACCAGCAGAGATGGGACAGGACGCTACGAGCAGTACTTC.

The chain is built from TRBV6-9 and TRBJ1-1; TRBD1 matches 7 bases. The CDR3 has 15 amino acids. The V gene's germline CDR1 is MNHGY and CDR2 SVAAGI. The J segment lost 6 bases and the V segment lost 0 bases, leaving 7 bases of the junction unmatched. CDR3 nucleotide sequence: TGTGCCAGCAGTTATTCCCGGACAGGCTGGGCTGAAGCTTTCTTT. This codes for CASSYSRTGWAEAFF.

The chain couples TRBV5-1 to TRBJ2-7; D may be TRBD1 (5 bases). Trimming removed 4 bases at V and 4 bases at J, with 12 bases between. This CDR3 has 13 amino acids. Germline CDR1 SGHRS, CDR2 YFSETQ. CDR3 amino acids: CASSPDTGYEQYF. In DNA form, the CDR3 reads TGCGCCAGCAGCCCGGACACAGGTTACGAGCAGTACTTC. The full variable domain, with the rest looked up from reference TRBV5-1 and TRBJ2-7, is KAGVTQTPRYLIKTRGQQVTLSCSPISGHRSVSWYQQTPGQGLQFLFEYFSETQRNKGNFPGRFSGRQFSNSRSEMNVSTLELGDSALYLCASSPDTGYEQYFGPGTRLTVT.

The V call is TRBV18, the J call TRBJ2-1, with 11 bases matching TRBD2. This CDR3 region has 14 residues. Germline loops: CDR1 KGHSH, CDR2 LQKENI. Trimming cost V 3 bases and J 9 bases; bases outside gene matches: 4. This CDR3 is CASSPGLAGTEQFF. CDR3 DNA sequence: TGTGCCAGCTCACCTGGACTAGCGGGTACTGAGCAGTTCTTC.

This clone was found once. The J gene is TRBJ1-2, the V gene TRBV9; D is perhaps TRBD1 (5 bases). This CDR3 region has 14 residues. Trimming took off 1 base at V and 4 bases at J, with 11 bases between the two ends. Germline V lookup: CDR1 SGDLS, CDR2 YYNGEE. The CDR3 DNA sequence: TGTGCCAGCAGCGTAAATCAGGGTGTCTATGGCTACACCTTC. Its translation is CASSVNQGVYGYTF.

V and J are TRBV30 and TRBJ1-2; 8 bases are a match to TRBD1. Germline lookup yields CDR1 GTSNPN and CDR2 SVGIG (reference sequence). CDR3 length: 13 residues. Trimming cost V 3 bases and J 4 bases; bases outside gene matches: 4. CDR3 region: CAWSPTGGYGYTF. Written as DNA, the CDR3 is TGTGCCTGGAGCCCCACAGGGGGCTATGGCTACACCTTC. Drawing the rest from reference TRBV30 and TRBJ1-2, the complete variable domain is SQTIHQWPATLVQPVGSPLSLECTVEGTSNPNLYWYRQAAGRGLQLLFYSVGIGQISSEVPQNLSASRPQDRQFILSSKKLLLSDSGFYLCAWSPTGGYGYTFGSGTRLTVV.

V and J are TRBV2 and TRBJ2-7; 10 nucleotides match TRBD2. The germline V gene encodes CDR1 SNHLY and CDR2 FYNNEI. The length of the CDR3 is 15 residues. Trimming at V came to 0 bases and at J to 4 bases, leaving 3 bases not matched to a gene. The DNA for the CDR3 is TGTGCCAGCAGTGAAGCCCTAGCGGGAGTTTACGAGCAGTACTTC. Encoded protein: CASSEALAGVYEQYF.

The chain has TRBV6-1 and TRBJ1-1; 8 bases line up with TRBD1. The germline V gene encodes CDR1 MNHNS and CDR2 SASEGT. CDR3 length equals 14 residues. V trimming: 6 bases; J trimming: 0 bases; junction bases outside the gene matches: 3. The CDR3 reads CASRDRAMNTEAFF. CDR3 nucleotides: TGTGCCAGCAGGGACAGGGCTATGAACACTGAAGCTTTCTTT.

The chain couples TRBV28 to TRBJ2-5; D perhaps matches TRBD1 (5 bases). V lost 7 bases and J 1 base, leaving 19 bases between the germline ends. The length of the CDR3 is 16 residues. The germline gives CDR1 MDHEN, CDR2 SYDVKM. CDR3 in DNA: TGTGCCAGCATCCCCCAGGGCCCAGGCCCCCAAGAGACCCAGTACTTC. This sequence encodes CASIPQGPGPQETQYF. The full variable domain, with the rest looked up from reference TRBV28 and TRBJ2-5, is DVKVTQSSRYLVKRTGEKVFLECVQDMDHENMFWYRQDPGLGLRLIYFSYDVKMKEKGDIPEGYSVSREKKERFSLILESASTNQTSMYLCASIPQGPGPQETQYFGPGTRLLVL.

The rearrangement uses TRBV28 and TRBJ1-5, with D perhaps matching TRBD1 (5 bases). Germline lookup yields CDR1 MDHEN and CDR2 SYDVKM. Trimming removed 5 bases from V and 6 bases from J, with 23 bases in between. The length of the CDR3 is 17 residues. CDR3 in amino acids: CASSMAKGPRIGQPQHF. CDR3 nucleotide sequence: TGTGCCAGCAGTATGGCGAAGGGGCCACGTATCGGTCAGCCCCAGCATTTT. The full variable domain, rest sourced from reference TRBV28 and TRBJ1-5, is DVKVTQSSRYLVKRTGEKVFLECVQDMDHENMFWYRQDPGLGLRLIYFSYDVKMKEKGDIPEGYSVSREKKERFSLILESASTNQTSMYLCASSMAKGPRIGQPQHFGDGTRLSIL.

This clone turned up a few times. The V call is TRBV7-9, the J call TRBJ2-2; the match to TRBD1 covers 9 bases. This CDR3 is 15 amino acids long. In germline, CDR1 is SEHNR, CDR2 FQNEAQ (reference sequence). The ends lost 1 base at V and 7 bases at J; junction bases unmatched: 4. This CDR3 is CASSLGQGDIGELFF. The CDR3 bases are TGTGCCAGCAGCTTAGGACAGGGGGATATCGGGGAGCTGTTTTTT.

The chain is built from TRBV10-1 and TRBJ2-7, with 10 positions matching TRBD2. Trimming took 2 bases from V and 6 from J; bases not matched to a gene: 7. Germline lookup yields CDR1 WNHNN and CDR2 SYGVQD (reference sequence). The CDR3 extends over 15 amino acids. The CDR3 DNA is TGCGCCAGCAGTGAGCGGCTAGCGGGAGTTGGCGAGCAGTACTTC. Translating it yields CASSERLAGVGEQYF.

The gene calls are TRBV2 and TRBJ2-5; 10 bases are shared with TRBD2. In germline, CDR1 is SNHLY, CDR2 FYNNEI. Trimming at V came to 6 bases and at J to 4 bases, leaving 11 bases not matched to a gene. The CDR3 contains 16 residues. In nucleotides, the CDR3 is TGTGCCAGCAGCGTCCAGGGAGCGGGAGGGGCAGAGACCCAGTACTTC. Amino acid sequence: CASSVQGAGGAETQYF. Drawing the rest from reference TRBV2 and TRBJ2-5, the complete variable domain is EPEVTQTPSHQVTQMGQEVILRCVPISNHLYFYWYRQILGQKVEFLVSFYNNEISEKSEIFDDQFSVERPDGSNFTLKIRSTKLEDSAMYFCASSVQGAGGAETQYFGPGTRLLVL.

This chain connects TRBV1 to TRBJ1-2. TRBV1 is a recognized pseudogene. This CDR3 has 17 amino acids. CDR3 bases: TGCACCAGCAGCCAAGAGCGGGGGCACGGGAAGGGGTATGGCTACACCTTC. Translating gives CTSSQERGHGKGYGYTF.

The chain has TRBV5-1 and TRBJ2-1, with TRBD2 matching 11 bases. The germline gives CDR1 SGHRS, CDR2 YFSETQ. Losses at the gene ends were 0 bases for V and 4 bases for J; bases not matched to a gene: 6. The CDR3 covers 17 residues. The CDR3: CASSLGGTSGAYNEQFF. In DNA form, the CDR3 reads TGCGCCAGCAGCTTGGGTGGGACTAGCGGAGCGTACAATGAGCAGTTCTTC.

CDR3 loop: CASTGTGGYEQYF. As DNA, the CDR3 is TGTGCCAGCACCGGGACAGGGGGCTACGAGCAGTACTTC. The chain recombines TRBV28 with TRBJ2-7; 11 nucleotides line up with TRBD1. Losses at the gene ends were 7 bases for V and 3 bases for J; bases not matched to a gene: 2. This CDR3 region has 13 residues. Germline loops: CDR1 MDHEN, CDR2 SYDVKM.

J is TRBJ1-5 and V is TRBV6-6; 8 bases fit TRBD1. This CDR3 contains 16 residues. Germline V lookup: CDR1 MNHNY, CDR2 SVGAGI (reference sequence). V shed 6 bases, J shed 6 bases, and the junction held 13 bases outside the gene matches. CDR3 in DNA: TGTGCCAGCAGACCCCTTGGACAGGGCAGGGTTCAGCCCCAGCATTTT. Its protein is CASRPLGQGRVQPQHF.